This T cell receptor (beta chain) was documented in a study of T-cell memory formation after mild COVID-19. Study background: Clusters were largely donor specific.

In this sample, this clonotype turned up a few times. Its target is unknown. Each CDR3 protein gets one entry after TCRdb re-called the 5' RACE reads with MiXCR. Found here are 250,000 to 350,000 distinct CDR3 sequences, approximately 20% of them singletons; the top ten hold 20% to 25%. Per the germline V gene, CDR1 is LGHNA and CDR2 is YNFKEQ. There are 13 residues in the CDR3. The V segment lost 4 bases and the J segment 6 bases; nucleotides outside the gene matches: 5. Study conclusions and caveats: Later expanders leaned CD4+, whereas day 15 to 85 contracting clones were balanced CD4/CD8.

This clonotype was sampled from a man between 18 and 35 years old who had mild COVID-19 (a few samples of this study predate the infection). Cell type and time point are not known. The chain carries TRBV4-2 and TRBJ1-2; the match to TRBD1 covers 7 bases. Source material: PBMCs or a T cell subset sorted from them (not recorded which). The CDR3 DNA reads TGTGCCAGCAGCCCCTCACAGGGGAATGGCTACACCTTC. Amino acids: CASSPSQGNGYTF.